The 27 T cell receptor beta chains in this list originate from one sample, sequenced in a study of cytomegalovirus exposure and HLA in healthy donors. The PCR made use of 60 Vbeta and 13 Jbeta primers. The repertoire was sequenced with immunoSEQ multiplex PCR; TCRdb's copy has only in-frame clones and lacks some. This sample yields roughly 50,000 clones, of which 70% to 75% are seen a single time; almost 7% belongs to the top ten. The specimen was PBMCs. The receptors come from a man aged 30-40 years in good health and CMV-seropositive.

V and J are TRBV19 and TRBJ1-6, with TRBD1 as a possible D gene (5 bases). This CDR3 comprises 14 residues. Germline CDR1 is LNHDA and CDR2 is SQIVND (reference sequence). Trimming cost V 2 bases and J 9 bases, with 11 bases left between them. Here the CDR3 DNA reads TGTGCCAGTAGTATAACCCAGGGAGGTTCACCCCTCCACTTT. Its protein product is CASSITQGGSPLHF. The variable domain in full, completed from reference TRBV19 and TRBJ1-6, reads DGGITQSPKYLFRKEGQNVTLSCEQNLNHDAMYWYRQDPGQGLRLIYYSQIVNDFQKGDIAEGYSVSREKKESFPLTVTSAQKNPTAFYLCASSITQGGSPLHFGNGTRLTVT.

This sequence joins TRBV27 and TRBJ1-2; maybe TRBD1 (6 bases). V was shortened by 5 bases and J by 3 bases, with 7 bases between the two germline ends. CDR3 length equals 12 residues. Germline lookup yields CDR1 MNHEY and CDR2 SMNVEV (reference sequence). The CDR3 loop reads CASSTGHYGYTF. The CDR3 DNA is TGTGCCAGCAGTACAGGGCACTATGGCTACACCTTC.

The genes are TRBV6-5 and TRBJ1-4; no clear D gene. Per germline, CDR1 MNHEY and CDR2 SVGAGI. Trimming cost V 3 bases and J 0 bases, with 5 bases left between them. There are 14 residues in the CDR3. Written as DNA, the CDR3 is TGTGCCAGCAGTTATACTGCAACTAATGAAAAACTGTTTTTT. Residues: CASSYTATNEKLFF.

V usage is TRBV27 and J usage is TRBJ2-5; TRBD1 matches 10 bases. Germline trimming cut 2 bases from V and 2 bases from J; bases unmatched to any gene: 2. Germline assignment: CDR1 MNHEY and CDR2 SMNVEV (reference sequence). The CDR3 totals 15 residues. In nucleotides, the CDR3 is TGTGCCAGCAGTTTAGGGGACAGGGGACAAGAGACCCAGTACTTC. It specifies CASSLGDRGQETQYF.

The chain joins TRBV11-2 to TRBJ1-6; tentatively, D is TRBD1 (6 bases). Germline CDR1 SGHAT, CDR2 FQNNGV. The CDR3 contains 15 residues. Trimming shortened V by 6 bases and J by 6 bases, and 15 bases separated the two germline ends. DNA of the CDR3: TGTGCCAGCAGTTTCGCGGGGGCTGGTAATTCACCCCTCCACTTT. It is translated as CASSFAGAGNSPLHF. The full variable domain, with the rest looked up from reference TRBV11-2 and TRBJ1-6, is EAGVAQSPRYKIIEKRQSVAFWCNPISGHATLYWYQQILGQGPKLLIQFQNNGVVDDSQLPKDRFSAERLKGVDSTLKIQPAKLEDSAVYLCASSFAGAGNSPLHFGNGTRLTVT.

The chain combines TRBV7-9 with TRBJ2-2; D unclear. The CDR3 sequence is 12 residues long. Germline assignment: CDR1 SEHNR and CDR2 FQNEAQ (reference sequence). The V end lost 2 bases, the J end lost 8 bases, and 6 bases lay between the germline ends. The CDR3 nucleotides read TGTGCCAGCAGCTTATATCCGGGGGAGCTGTTTTTT. It translates to CASSLYPGELFF. The full variable domain, in which reference TRBV7-9 and TRBJ2-2 provide the parts outside the CDR3, is DTGVSQNPRHKITKRGQNVTFRCDPISEHNRLYWYRQTLGQGPEFLTYFQNEAQLEKSRLLSDRFSAERPKGSFSTLEIQRTEQGDSAMYLCASSLYPGELFFGEGSRLTVL.

The rearrangement links TRBV29-1 to TRBJ1-1; 7 bases match TRBD1. V dropped 8 bases and J dropped 0; count of bases not matched to a gene: 6. The CDR3 covers 13 residues. Per the germline V gene, CDR1 is SQVTM and CDR2 is ANQGSEA. CDR3 bases: TGCAGCACCCGGACAGGATTGAACACTGAAGCTTTCTTT. Residues: CSTRTGLNTEAFF.

The chain is built from TRBV25-1 and TRBJ2-1; 10 positions agree with TRBD2. Unmatched junction bases numbered 9, after V lost 3 bases and J lost 7 bases. From germline, CDR1 is MGHDK and CDR2 SYGVNS. This CDR3 is built from 16 residues. CDR3: CASSDQLAGLWNEQFF. CDR3 nucleotides: TGTGCCAGCAGTGACCAACTAGCGGGGTTATGGAATGAGCAGTTCTTC.

The chain uses TRBV7-6 and TRBJ1-4; D may be TRBD1 (5 bases). Germline CDR1 reads SGHVS; CDR2 reads FNYEAQ. The CDR3 has 13 residues. The V gene lost 3 bases and the J gene lost 8 bases, with 10 bases spanning the gap. CDR3 sequence (DNA): TGTGCCAGCAGCTTGGGGGGGATCGAAAAACTGTTTTTT. Protein product: CASSLGGIEKLFF.

This chain connects TRBV5-6 to TRBJ1-1; 7 bases are shared with TRBD1. Trimming removed 0 bases from V and 3 bases from J; junction bases left unmatched: 8. Germline loops: CDR1 SGHDT, CDR2 YYEEEE. CDR3 length: 16 residues. Here the CDR3 reads CASSLGHRQGYTEAFF. CDR3 bases: TGTGCCAGCAGCTTGGGACATAGACAGGGCTACACTGAAGCTTTCTTT. Based on the CDR3 plus reference TRBV5-6 and TRBJ1-1, the full variable domain is DAGVTQSPTHLIKTRGQQVTLRCSPKSGHDTVSWYQQALGQGPQFIFQYYEEEERQRGNFPDRFSGHQFPNYSSELNVNALLLGDSALYLCASSLGHRQGYTEAFFGQGTRLTVV.

This chain connects TRBV18 to TRBJ1-5; D gene ambiguous. CDR1 is KGHSH, CDR2 LQKENI, per germline. The CDR3 runs 14 residues. V was pared by 3 bases and J by 1 base, with 7 bases between. DNA of the CDR3: TGTGCCAGCTCACCTATGGAGAGCAATCAGCCCCAGCATTTT. Residues: CASSPMESNQPQHF.

This clone was detected a few times. The chain recombines TRBV5-1 with TRBJ1-1, with D possibly matching TRBD1 (6 bases). CDR3 size: 14 residues. V lost 0 bases and J lost 6, with 12 bases in between. Per the germline V gene, CDR1 is SGHRS and CDR2 is YFSETQ. CDR3 DNA sequence: TGCGCCAGCAGCTTGGGACAGGTTGGCGCTGAAGCTTTCTTT. Its protein is CASSLGQVGAEAFF. The variable domain in full, with the rest retrieved from reference TRBV5-1 and TRBJ1-1, is KAGVTQTPRYLIKTRGQQVTLSCSPISGHRSVSWYQQTPGQGLQFLFEYFSETQRNKGNFPGRFSGRQFSNSRSEMNVSTLELGDSALYLCASSLGQVGAEAFFGQGTRLTVV.

V usage is TRBV20-1 and J usage is TRBJ2-5; D is undetermined. The better agreement between TRBJ2-7 and the DNA end casts doubt on the J call. The CDR3 spans 11 residues. CDR1 is DFQATT, CDR2 SNEGSKA, per germline (reference sequence). The CDR3 coding sequence is TGCAGTGGAACCTCCGGGTACGAGCAGTACTTC. This gives the protein CSGTSGYEQYF.

This clone was found once. The chain links TRBV7-2 to TRBJ2-2, with D perhaps matching TRBD1 (5 bases). This CDR3 spans 14 amino acids. In germline, CDR1 is SGHTA, CDR2 FQGNSA. V was shortened by 5 bases and J by 4 bases, with 11 bases between the two germline ends. The CDR3 DNA reads as TGTGCCAGCAGCCATGGAAGGGGCACCGGGGAGCTGTTTTTT. Encoded protein: CASSHGRGTGELFF.

This clone was found a few times. V and J are TRBV5-1 and TRBJ1-4; 7 bases fit TRBD1. The CDR3 spans 19 residues. J gave up 1 base and V 0 bases, and 12 bases lay outside the gene matches. Germline assignment: CDR1 SGHRS and CDR2 YFSETQ. As DNA, the CDR3 is TGCGCCAGCAGCTTGGGACAGGGAGGTGTTGAGTTAACTAATGAAAAACTGTTTTTT. It codes for CASSLGQGGVELTNEKLFF.

The V gene is TRBV2, the J gene TRBJ2-3; perhaps TRBD2 as D (7 bases). The CDR3 spans 17 residues. V lost 6 bases and J 2 bases, leaving 21 bases between the germline ends. The germline V gene has CDR1 SNHLY and CDR2 FYNNEI. The CDR3, as DNA: TGTGCCAGCAGCGAAAGACCGGGGGGCCTAAACACAGATACGCAGTATTTT. Translation: CASSERPGGLNTDTQYF.

The V call is TRBV7-9, the J call TRBJ2-7, with 9 bases lining up with TRBD2. The CDR3 consists of 15 residues. Germline lookup yields CDR1 SEHNR and CDR2 FQNEAQ (reference sequence). J gave up 2 bases and V 4 bases, and 6 bases lay outside the gene matches. CDR3 residues: CASSSSGVPPYEQYF. The CDR3 DNA reads TGTGCCAGCAGCTCTAGCGGGGTCCCCCCCTACGAGCAGTACTTC.

The chain carries TRBV4-3 and TRBJ2-3; 7 bases map to TRBD2. CDR3 size: 16 residues. Per the germline V gene, CDR1 is LGHNA and CDR2 is YSLEER. The junction had 6 bases not matched to a gene; V was cut back by 0 bases and J by 3 bases. The CDR3 loop is CASSQDGAGVTDTQYF. CDR3 DNA: TGCGCCAGCAGCCAAGATGGGGCGGGGGTTACAGATACGCAGTATTTT.

V and J are TRBV7-3 and TRBJ1-1; D gene unclear. V gave up 7 bases and J gave up 0 bases, with 12 bases separating them. Germline-derived CDR1 and CDR2 are SGHTA and FQGTGA. This CDR3 is built from 14 residues. In DNA, the CDR3 is TGTGCCAGCAACTTGACACCTATGAACACTGAAGCTTTCTTT. Translating it yields CASNLTPMNTEAFF.

The chain carries TRBV6-6 and TRBJ2-1, with D maybe TRBD2 (6 bases). Deletions cut 5 bases from V and 4 bases from J, with 12 bases between. Germline-derived CDR1 and CDR2 are MNHNY and SVGAGI (reference sequence). CDR3 length equals 14 residues. CDR3 sequence (DNA): TGTGCCAGCAGTGGCCGGGGAGGTTACAATGAGCAGTTCTTC. Protein product: CASSGRGGYNEQFF.

The chain employs TRBV5-1 and TRBJ1-2; 9 positions agree with TRBD1. CDR1 is SGHRS and CDR2 is YFSETQ in the germline V gene. The CDR3 consists of 15 residues. Trimming at V came to 4 bases and at J to 3 bases, leaving 7 bases not matched to a gene. CDR3 DNA sequence: TGCGCCAGCAGCCCGATGACAGGGGGGGACTATGGCTACACCTTC. Amino acid sequence: CASSPMTGGDYGYTF.

This chain joins TRBV7-2 and TRBJ1-2, with TRBD1 identical over 10 bases. V was pared by 4 bases and J by 4 bases, with 6 bases of the junction left unmatched. The CDR3 contains 15 residues. CDR1 SGHTA and CDR2 FQGNSA come from the germline V gene. CDR3 DNA sequence: TGTGCCAGCAGCTCCGACAGGGGGCGCGGCTATGGCTACACCTTC. It codes for CASSSDRGRGYGYTF.

The chain employs TRBV7-9 and TRBJ2-1, with 9 nucleotides matching TRBD1. From germline, CDR1 is SEHNR and CDR2 FQNEAQ (reference sequence). Trimming removed 5 bases from V and 7 bases from J; junction bases left unmatched: 9. CDR3 size: 15 residues. CDR3 nucleotides: TGTGCCAGCAGCCCCGGGACAGGGATACGGAATGAGCAGTTCTTC. It codes for CASSPGTGIRNEQFF.

The chain has TRBV7-2 and TRBJ2-5; the D gene is possibly TRBD2 (7 bases). CDR1 SGHTA and CDR2 FQGNSA come from the germline V gene. The ends were cut back, 5 bases at V and 6 bases at J, with 19 bases in the middle. CDR3 length equals 15 residues. CDR3 nucleotide sequence: TGTGCCAGCAGCCCCTCGGTGGGGGGGCCCCAGACCCAGTACTTC. Protein: CASSPSVGGPQTQYF.

The J gene is TRBJ2-3, the V gene TRBV4-1; 7 positions agree with TRBD2. The V gene's germline CDR1 is MGHRA and CDR2 YSYEKL. V was pared by 0 bases and J by 0 bases, with 9 bases of the junction left unmatched. The CDR3 is 18 residues long. CDR3 region: CASSQEYFWGGSTDTQYF. DNA of the CDR3: TGCGCCAGCAGCCAAGAGTATTTTTGGGGGGGGAGCACAGATACGCAGTATTTT.

This clone has a handful of counts. The rearrangement uses TRBV5-1 and TRBJ2-3; maybe TRBD2 (6 bases). CDR1 SGHRS and CDR2 YFSETQ come from the germline V gene. This CDR3 is 14 amino acids long. Trimming stripped 4 bases from V and 5 bases from J, with 14 bases between. This CDR3 is CASSLGLPEDTQYF. CDR3 sequence (DNA): TGCGCCAGCAGCCTGGGACTCCCGGAAGATACGCAGTATTTT.

The rearrangement joins TRBV4-2 to TRBJ2-5; 15 positions match TRBD2. V shed 4 bases, J shed 0 bases, and the junction held 3 bases outside the gene matches. The CDR3 length is 17 residues. Germline-derived CDR1 and CDR2 are LGHNA and YNFKEQ. The CDR3 sequence is CASSPGLAGGYQETQYF. The CDR3 bases are TGTGCCAGCAGCCCTGGACTAGCGGGGGGGTACCAAGAGACCCAGTACTTC.